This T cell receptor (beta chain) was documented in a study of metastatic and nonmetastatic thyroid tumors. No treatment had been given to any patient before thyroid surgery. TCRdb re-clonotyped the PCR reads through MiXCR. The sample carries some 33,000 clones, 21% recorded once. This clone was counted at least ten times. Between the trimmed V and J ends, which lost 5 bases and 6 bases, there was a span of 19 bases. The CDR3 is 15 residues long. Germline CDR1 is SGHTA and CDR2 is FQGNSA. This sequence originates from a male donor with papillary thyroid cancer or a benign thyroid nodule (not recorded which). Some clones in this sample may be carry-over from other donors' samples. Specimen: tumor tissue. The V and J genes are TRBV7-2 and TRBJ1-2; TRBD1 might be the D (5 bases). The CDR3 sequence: CASSRAEDRLHGYTF. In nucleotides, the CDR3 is TGTGCCAGCAGCAGAGCTGAAGACAGACTTCATGGCTACACCTTC.